This T cell receptor beta chain originates from a study of T cells in Graves' hyperthyroidism and ophthalmopathy. This clonotype has only a few counts. Its antigen is still unknown. RNA transcripts gave rise to amplified TCR beta CDR3 regions. Researchers ran a first-round RT-PCR on the TCR CDR3 using the HTBI primer set. TCRdb passed the multiplex PCR reads through MiXCR, listing each CDR3 protein once. The sample records over 150,000 distinct CDR3 sequences, around 17% being singletons. Study-wide points: Most clonotypes expanded in thyroid above 0.001 were likewise present in blood. Separation of ophthalmopathy from stable hyperthyroidism was achieved by a 13 V-J model.

Graves' hyperthyroidism showing no ophthalmopathy progression within 18 months was considered stable. The study left out patients who had uncontrolled infection, other autoimmune disease, pregnancy or lactation. The sequenced sample consisted of blood. The receptor was derived from a woman aged 45-59 years with Graves' hyperthyroidism.

CDR3 nucleotides: TGTGCCAGCAGCCTAGAAGGGGGGCATACAGAGACCCAGTACTTC. This sequence encodes CASSLEGGHTETQYF. The chain combines TRBV7-9 with TRBJ2-5, with D perhaps assigned TRBD1 or TRBD2 (6 bases each). Trimming shortened V by 5 bases and J by 4 bases, and 17 bases separated the two germline ends. CDR3 size: 15 residues. Per germline, CDR1 SEHNR and CDR2 FQNEAQ (reference sequence).